Given below is one T cell receptor (beta chain) in context. Since all of the isolated RNA was reverse transcribed, expressed TCRB transcripts were what got sequenced. Produced via immunoSEQ multiplex PCR; TCRdb's table is partial and in-frame only. The data contain 200,000 to 250,000 clones, 68% of them singletons. This record belongs to a study of beta chain features in type 1 diabetes. The CDR3 is made up of 14 amino acids. The V and J ends lost 2 bases and 0 bases respectively, with 8 bases between them. Germline CDR1 and CDR2: KGHSH and LQKENI. Specimen: naive CD4+ T cells from blood. V usage is TRBV18 and J usage is TRBJ2-7; no clear D. The clonotype originates from a man aged 25-45 years in good health. The CDR3 loop is CASSPDQSSYEQYF. CDR3 DNA sequence: TGTGCCAGCTCACCAGACCAGAGCTCCTACGAGCAGTACTTC.